This entry lists 8 T cell receptor beta chains sequenced from one sample in a study of graft-versus-host responses after intestinal transplantation (dated by TCRdb to the early 2020s). Their target antigens are unknown. The library was produced with the immunoSEQ multiplex PCR assay. This is the immuneACCESS table as TCRdb keeps it, with only in-frame sequences that have V and J called. A part of the clones is gone; compared with another copy, unresolved V genes explain less than half, and the rest is unexplained. For this sample the table gives about 100,000 clones, of which roughly 87% were detected only once. Together, the top ten hold around 0.95% of the sample. The time point label here, explained by the study, means: cells obtained before transplantation from donor or recipient. Specimen: unstimulated CD4+ T cells sorted from spleen or lymph node cells, collected before transplant. These TCRs come from a human donor who was the organ donor for an intestinal transplant.

With regard to this clone: Other DNA sequences in this sample translate to the same CDR3. This chain uses TRBV29-1 with TRBJ1-1, with D tentatively TRBD1 (6 bases). The length of the CDR3 is 12 residues. Trimming stripped 6 bases from V and 0 bases from J, with 8 bases between. The germline V gene has CDR1 SQVTM and CDR2 ANQGSEA. The CDR3 DNA is TGCAGCGTACAGGGTATGAACACTGAAGCTTTCTTT. This encodes CSVQGMNTEAFF.

This rearrangement joins TRBV30 to TRBJ2-7, with D uncertain. Looked up from germline, CDR1 is GTSNPN and CDR2 is SVGIG (reference sequence). The CDR3 covers 10 residues. Trimming removed 2 bases from V and 2 bases from J, with 1 base in between. The CDR3 loop is CAWSTYEQYF. The CDR3 nucleotides read TGTGCCTGGAGTACCTACGAGCAGTACTTC. Looking up the rest from reference TRBV30 and TRBJ2-7 gives the full variable domain: SQTIHQWPATLVQPVGSPLSLECTVEGTSNPNLYWYRQAAGRGLQLLFYSVGIGQISSEVPQNLSASRPQDRQFILSSKKLLLSDSGFYLCAWSTYEQYFGPGTRLTVT.

The chain carries TRBV5-1 and TRBJ2-5; no clear D. V was pared by 4 bases and J by 1 base, with 5 bases between. CDR1 is SGHRS, CDR2 YFSETQ, per germline. The CDR3 length is 12 residues. The chain's CDR3 is CASSRVQETQYF. CDR3 nucleotide sequence: TGCGCCAGCAGCAGGGTCCAAGAGACCCAGTACTTC.

About this clone itself: Because the CDR3 is missing its conserved closing phenylalanine or tryptophan, this is likely a read error. V is TRBV5-1 and J is TRBJ1-2; D call uncertain. Trimming took off 2 bases at V and 8 bases at J, with 10 bases between the two ends. The CDR3 length is 12 residues. Germline V gene data show CDR1 as SGHRS and CDR2 as YFSETQ. CDR3 sequence reads: CASSFLGNGYTL. CDR3 nucleotide sequence: TGCGCCAGCAGCTTTCTGGGGAACGGCTACACCCTC.

The chain uses TRBV6-1 and TRBJ2-2; no clear D. V was cut by 6 bases and J by 2 bases, with 10 bases left in between. CDR3 size: 14 residues. The germline V gene encodes CDR1 MNHNS and CDR2 SASEGT. As DNA, the CDR3 is TGTGCCAGCAGAGCTTCAGTCAACACCGGGGAGCTGTTTTTT. Translated: CASRASVNTGELFF.

The chain recombines TRBV4-1 with TRBJ2-1; 7 nucleotides match TRBD2. The V gene end was trimmed by 4 bases and the J gene end by 3 bases; junction bases not matched to a gene: 6. Germline values: CDR1 MGHRA, CDR2 YSYEKL. The CDR3 is 15 residues long. The DNA for the CDR3 is TGCGCCAGCAGCCTGTCGGGGGGAAACTACAATGAGCAGTTCTTC. Protein: CASSLSGGNYNEQFF.

This clone was recorded once. The V gene is TRBV4-1, the J gene TRBJ2-1; possible D gene TRBD1, 5 bases. The CDR3 spans 13 residues. V lost 1 base to trimming and J lost 13 bases, with 14 bases between them. Germline V gene data show CDR1 as MGHRA and CDR2 as YSYEKL. The CDR3 DNA reads as TGCGCCAGCAGCCAAGTCGCAGGGATTTTCCAGTTCTTC. Amino acids: CASSQVAGIFQFF.

V is TRBV6-5 and J is TRBJ1-1, with no clear D. CDR3 size: 13 residues. Trimming removed 3 bases at V and 1 base at J, with 6 bases between. The germline CDR1 and CDR2 sequences are MNHEY and SVGAGI. This CDR3 is CASSYTQNTEAFF. CDR3 in DNA: TGTGCCAGCAGTTATACCCAGAACACTGAAGCTTTCTTT.